This entry lists 11 T cell receptor beta chains sequenced from one sample in a study of Graves' ophthalmopathy and Graves' hyperthyroidism. The study amplified TCR beta CDR3 regions using RNA transcripts. Investigators did first-round RT-PCR with HTBI primers, then second-round multiplex PCR. TCRdb ran MiXCR on the multiplex PCR reads and lists one entry per CDR3 protein. This table holds 350,000 to 400,000 distinct CDR3 sequences, 15% to 19% found once. The sample was peripheral blood. The receptor source for this set is a woman in her late teens or twenties with stable Graves' hyperthyroidism.

This clonotype has ten or more counts. The chain's CDR3 is CASSPEAGYGYTF. CDR3 DNA sequence: TGTGCCAGCTCACCAGAGGCAGGCTACGGCTACACCTTC. The genes are TRBV18 and TRBJ1-2; D is uncertain. V lost 2 bases, J lost 8 bases, and 12 bases lay in between. From germline, CDR1 is KGHSH and CDR2 LQKENI. The CDR3 runs to 13 residues. Full variable domain (rest looked up from reference TRBV18 and TRBJ1-2): NAGVMQNPRHLVRRRGQEARLRCSPMKGHSHVYWYRQLPEEGLKFMVYLQKENIIDESGMPKERFSAEFPKEGPSILRIQQVVRGDSAAYFCASSPEAGYGYTFGSGTRLTVV.

This clonotype has only a few counts. The chain recombines TRBV11-1 with TRBJ1-6, with 11 bases aligning to TRBD1. V lost 8 bases, J lost 9 bases, and 12 bases stayed unmatched. The CDR3 contains 16 residues. The V gene's germline CDR1 is SGHAT and CDR2 FQDESV (reference sequence). CDR3 coding DNA: TGTGCCAGCCGCCGGACAGGGGGCTCGATTCGTTCACCCCTCCACTTT. Its translation: CASRRTGGSIRSPLHF.

This clonotype was counted ten times or more. The CDR3 DNA is TGTGCCAGCGCCACAAAAAACTATGGCTACACCTTC. Encoded protein: CASATKNYGYTF. The gene calls are TRBV12-3 or TRBV12-4 and TRBJ1-2; no reliable D call. The CDR3 length is 12 residues. V dropped 8 bases and J dropped 2 bases, with 9 bases sitting between them.

This clonotype has at least ten counts. The chain has TRBV9 and TRBJ1-2, with TRBD1 as a possible D gene (5 bases). The ends were cut back, 4 bases at V and 3 bases at J, with 13 bases in the middle. CDR3 length: 14 amino acids. Per the germline V gene, CDR1 is SGDLS and CDR2 is YYNGEE. This chain's CDR3 is CASSPGARDYGYTF. The CDR3 coding sequence is TGTGCCAGCAGCCCTGGGGCGCGGGACTATGGCTACACCTTC.

V is TRBV5-4 and J is TRBJ2-2; 8 nucleotides match TRBD2. J was trimmed by 2 bases and V by 2 bases; bases with no gene match: 5. The CDR3 covers 16 residues. Germline lookup yields CDR1 SGHNT and CDR2 YYREEE (reference sequence). CDR3 loop: CASSFRLAGNTGELFF. CDR3 DNA: TGTGCCAGCAGCTTTCGGCTAGCGGGTAACACCGGGGAGCTGTTTTTT.

This clonotype appeared many times. The chain couples TRBV5-1 to TRBJ2-5, with D possibly TRBD1 on 6 matching bases. The V end lost 1 base, the J end lost 2 bases, and 9 bases lay between the germline ends. The germline CDR1 and CDR2 sequences are SGHRS and YFSETQ. The CDR3 contains 14 residues. For the CDR3, the DNA is TGCGCCAGCAGCTTGACACAGGGACAAGAGACCCAGTACTTC. Translation gives CASSLTQGQETQYF.

J is TRBJ2-7 and V is TRBV6-1; TRBD1 might be the D (6 bases). Germline assignment: CDR1 MNHNS and CDR2 SASEGT. Trimming took off 8 bases at V and 4 bases at J, with 15 bases between the two ends. The CDR3 covers 13 residues. The CDR3 region has the DNA TGTGCCAGCTCACAGGGAGCCCCATACGAGCAGTACTTC. Protein sequence: CASSQGAPYEQYF.

This chain uses TRBV9 with TRBJ2-5; 8 bases map to TRBD2. Germline V CDR1 and CDR2: SGDLS, YYNGEE. V lost 4 bases to trimming and J lost 3 bases; unmatched junction nucleotides: 8. This CDR3 has 15 residues. The CDR3 bases are TGTGCCAGCAGCCCCTCGGGGGGGCTGGAAGAGACCCAGTACTTC. Translating it yields CASSPSGGLEETQYF.

This clonotype was seen many times. The rearrangement uses TRBV7-2 and TRBJ2-7; D gene uncertain. CDR3 length: 14 residues. The germline CDR1 and CDR2 sequences are SGHTA and FQGNSA. Trimming stripped 2 bases from V and 3 bases from J, with 11 bases between. CDR3 in DNA: TGTGCCAGCAGCTTATTTGGCACTGGCTACGAGCAGTACTTC. Translation: CASSLFGTGYEQYF.

Ten or more counts support this clonotype. V gene TRBV4-1 combines with J gene TRBJ1-1; D unclear. The germline V and J ends were trimmed by 1 base and 0 bases, with 9 bases remaining between them. There are 15 residues in the CDR3. Germline V CDR1 and CDR2: MGHRA, YSYEKL. In DNA, the CDR3 is TGCGCCAGCAGCCAAGTGTATGCGGTGAACACTGAAGCTTTCTTT. It encodes CASSQVYAVNTEAFF.

With regard to this clonotype: Possible read error: a much larger clone is one base away. The chain employs TRBV12-3 or TRBV12-4 and TRBJ1-6; D unclear. The CDR3 has 14 residues. CDR3 in amino acids: CASSSRPLGSPLRF. CDR3 coding DNA: TGTGCCAGCAGTTCCCGGCCGCTGGGTTCACCCCTCCGCTTT.